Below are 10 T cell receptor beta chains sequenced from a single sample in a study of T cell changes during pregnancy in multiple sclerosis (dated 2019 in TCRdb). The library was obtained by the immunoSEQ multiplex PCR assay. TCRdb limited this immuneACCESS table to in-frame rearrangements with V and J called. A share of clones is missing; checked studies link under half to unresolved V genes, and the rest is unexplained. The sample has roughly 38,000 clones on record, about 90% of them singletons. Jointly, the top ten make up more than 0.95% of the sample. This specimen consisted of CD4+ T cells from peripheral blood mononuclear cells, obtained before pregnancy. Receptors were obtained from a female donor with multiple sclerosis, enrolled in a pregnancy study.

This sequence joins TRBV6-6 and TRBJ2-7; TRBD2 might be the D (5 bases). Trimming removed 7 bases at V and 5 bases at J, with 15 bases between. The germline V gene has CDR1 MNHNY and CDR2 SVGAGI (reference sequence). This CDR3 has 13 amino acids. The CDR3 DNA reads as TGTGCCAGCACCCCTTACCGGGGTAACGAGCAGTACTTC. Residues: CASTPYRGNEQYF.

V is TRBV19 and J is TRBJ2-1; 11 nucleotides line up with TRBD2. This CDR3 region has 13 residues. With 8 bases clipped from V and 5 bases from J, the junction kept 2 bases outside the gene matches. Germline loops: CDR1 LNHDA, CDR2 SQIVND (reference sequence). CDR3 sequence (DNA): TGTGCCAGTCGACTAGCGGGGAACAATGAGCAGTTCTTC. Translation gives CASRLAGNNEQFF.

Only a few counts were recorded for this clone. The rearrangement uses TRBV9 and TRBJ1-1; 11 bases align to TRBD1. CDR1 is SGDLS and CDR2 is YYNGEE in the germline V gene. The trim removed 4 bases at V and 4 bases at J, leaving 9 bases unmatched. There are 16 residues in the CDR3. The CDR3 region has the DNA TGTGCCAGCAGCCCCGGGACAGGGGGTCTTTTCACTGAAGCTTTCTTT. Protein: CASSPGTGGLFTEAFF.

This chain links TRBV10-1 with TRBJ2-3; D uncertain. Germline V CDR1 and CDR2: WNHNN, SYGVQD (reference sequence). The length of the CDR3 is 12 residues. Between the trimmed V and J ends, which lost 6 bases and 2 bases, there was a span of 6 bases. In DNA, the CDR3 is TGCGCCAGCAGCACAGTCACAGATACGCAGTATTTT. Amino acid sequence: CASSTVTDTQYF.

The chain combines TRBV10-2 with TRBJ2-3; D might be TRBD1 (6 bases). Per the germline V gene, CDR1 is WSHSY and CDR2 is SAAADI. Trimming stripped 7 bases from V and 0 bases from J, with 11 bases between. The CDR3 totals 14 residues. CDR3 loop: CASKQGHSTDTQYF. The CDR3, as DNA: TGCGCCAGCAAACAGGGACATAGCACAGATACGCAGTATTTT.

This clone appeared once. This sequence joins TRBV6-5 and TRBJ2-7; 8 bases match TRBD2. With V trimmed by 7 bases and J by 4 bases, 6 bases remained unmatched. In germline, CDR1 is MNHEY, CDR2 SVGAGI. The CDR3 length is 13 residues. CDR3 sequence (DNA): TGTGCCAGCACTGAAGAGCGGGGGTACGAGCAGTACTTC. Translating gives CASTEERGYEQYF.

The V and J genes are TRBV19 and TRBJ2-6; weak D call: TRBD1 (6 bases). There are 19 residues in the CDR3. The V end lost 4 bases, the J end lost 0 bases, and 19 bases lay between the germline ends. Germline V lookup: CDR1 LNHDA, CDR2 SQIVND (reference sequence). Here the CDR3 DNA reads TGTGCCAGTAGTAATGGGTGGTGGGACAAGAGCTCTGGGGCCAACGTCCTGACTTTC. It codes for CASSNGWWDKSSGANVLTF.

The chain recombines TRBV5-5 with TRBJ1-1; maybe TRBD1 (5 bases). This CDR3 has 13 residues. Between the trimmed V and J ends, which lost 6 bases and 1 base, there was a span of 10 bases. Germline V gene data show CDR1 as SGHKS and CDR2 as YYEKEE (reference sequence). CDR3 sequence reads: CASTWGGNTEAFF. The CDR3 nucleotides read TGTGCCAGCACCTGGGGGGGGAACACTGAAGCTTTCTTT.

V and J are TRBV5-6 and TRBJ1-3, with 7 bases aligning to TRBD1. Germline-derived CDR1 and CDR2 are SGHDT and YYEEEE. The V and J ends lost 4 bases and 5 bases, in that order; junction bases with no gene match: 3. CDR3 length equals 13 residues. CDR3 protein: CASSQGQRNTIYF. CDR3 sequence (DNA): TGTGCCAGCAGCCAGGGACAGCGAAACACCATATATTTT.

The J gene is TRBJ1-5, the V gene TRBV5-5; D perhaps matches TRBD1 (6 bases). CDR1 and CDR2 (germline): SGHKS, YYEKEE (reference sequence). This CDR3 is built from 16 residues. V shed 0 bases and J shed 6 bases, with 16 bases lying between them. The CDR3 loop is CASSLAVGQGRQPQHF. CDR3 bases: TGTGCCAGCAGCTTGGCCGTTGGGCAGGGGCGTCAGCCCCAGCATTTT.